These 8 T cell receptor beta chains share one sample of origin, sequenced in a study of blood T cell repertoires in COVID-19. The data were produced by immunoSEQ multiplex PCR, yet TCRdb's version contains in-frame clones alone and is incomplete. The table includes about 520,000 clones, roughly 88% detected once. The sequenced material came from peripheral blood. These receptors all stem from a human donor in a cohort sampled during active COVID-19.

The chain is built from TRBV7-3 and TRBJ2-5, with TRBD2 matching over 9 bases. The V segment lost 1 base and the J segment 4 bases; nucleotides outside the gene matches: 10. The germline gives CDR1 SGHTA, CDR2 FQGTGA. The CDR3 length is 17 residues. This CDR3 is CASSLILLAGEGETQYF. The CDR3 DNA reads TGTGCCAGCAGCTTAATTCTTTTAGCGGGAGAGGGAGAGACCCAGTACTTC.

This rearrangement joins TRBV15 to TRBJ1-2, with TRBD1 matching 11 bases. CDR1 LNHNV and CDR2 YYDKDF come from the germline V gene (reference sequence). The junction had 8 bases not matched to a gene; V was cut back by 2 bases and J by 6 bases. This CDR3 spans 16 amino acids. CDR3 residues: CATSRTGTGGLHGYTF. The DNA of the CDR3 is TGTGCCACCAGCAGAACCGGGACAGGGGGTCTCCATGGCTACACCTTC.

The genes are TRBV2 and TRBJ2-4; weak D call: TRBD2 (5 bases). Germline V gene sequence: CDR1 SNHLY, CDR2 FYNNEI. V dropped 6 bases and J dropped 7 bases, with 16 bases sitting between them. CDR3 length: 14 amino acids. This CDR3 reads CASREMEALNIQYF. The CDR3 DNA follows: TGTGCCAGCAGGGAAATGGAGGCTTTGAACATTCAGTACTTC.

The CDR3 DNA is TGTGCCAGCAGTGACCACAGGCTCATGAACACTGAAGCTTTCTTT. The encoded protein is CASSDHRLMNTEAFF. The V gene is TRBV2, the J gene TRBJ1-1; tentatively, D is TRBD1 (5 bases). This CDR3 spans 15 amino acids. Trimming cost V 3 bases and J 0 bases, with 11 bases left between them. In germline, CDR1 is SNHLY, CDR2 FYNNEI.

The chain couples TRBV19 to TRBJ2-3; D ambiguous. The CDR3 runs to 14 residues. Germline CDR1 LNHDA, CDR2 SQIVND (reference sequence). V was shortened by 4 bases and J by 0 bases, with 8 bases between the two germline ends. The CDR3 bases are TGTGCCAGTAGTACGTCTAGTAGCACAGATACGCAGTATTTT. Its protein product is CASSTSSSTDTQYF.

The chain couples TRBV18 to TRBJ1-5; no clear D. Germline CDR1 reads KGHSH; CDR2 reads LQKENI. Trimming took off 3 bases at V and 1 base at J, with 10 bases between the two ends. This CDR3 is 15 amino acids long. For the CDR3, the DNA is TGTGCCAGCTCACCCTATGACTTCAGCAATCAGCCCCAGCATTTT. Its protein product is CASSPYDFSNQPQHF.

This chain connects TRBV28 to TRBJ1-4; a weak D match, TRBD1 (6 bases). Germline values: CDR1 MDHEN, CDR2 SYDVKM. The V gene lost 2 bases and the J gene lost 6 bases, with 10 bases spanning the gap. The CDR3 is made up of 14 amino acids. CDR3 protein: CASSLVRTDEKLFF. In nucleotides, the CDR3 is TGTGCCAGCAGTTTAGTCAGGACAGATGAAAAACTGTTTTTT.

The V gene is TRBV5-4, the J gene TRBJ2-7; D perhaps matches TRBD1 (6 bases). Germline V gene lookup returns CDR1 SGHNT and CDR2 YYREEE (reference sequence). The V end was cut by 4 bases, the J end by 2 bases, with 13 bases between. This CDR3 contains 14 residues. The CDR3 is CASSHPDRAYEQYF. Written as DNA, the CDR3 is TGTGCCAGCAGCCACCCGGACAGAGCCTACGAGCAGTACTTC.